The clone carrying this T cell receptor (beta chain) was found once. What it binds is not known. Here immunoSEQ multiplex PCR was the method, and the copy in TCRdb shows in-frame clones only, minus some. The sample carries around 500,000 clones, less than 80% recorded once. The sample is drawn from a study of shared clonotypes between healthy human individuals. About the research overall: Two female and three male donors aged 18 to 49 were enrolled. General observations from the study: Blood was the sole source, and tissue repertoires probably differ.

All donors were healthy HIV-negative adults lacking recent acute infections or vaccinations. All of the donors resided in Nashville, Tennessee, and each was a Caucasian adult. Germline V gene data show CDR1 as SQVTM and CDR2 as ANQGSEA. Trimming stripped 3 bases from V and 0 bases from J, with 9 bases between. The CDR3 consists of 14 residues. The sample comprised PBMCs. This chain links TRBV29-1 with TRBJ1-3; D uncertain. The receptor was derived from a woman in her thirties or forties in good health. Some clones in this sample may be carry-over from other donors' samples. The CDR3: CSVDLVNSGNTIYF. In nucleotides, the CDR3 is TGCAGCGTTGATCTCGTCAACTCTGGAAACACCATATATTTT.